This T cell receptor beta chain was identified in a study of Ad26.COV2.S vaccination and SARS-CoV-2 variants. CDR1 is MNHEY, CDR2 SMNVEV, per germline (reference sequence). V lost 1 base to trimming and J lost 0 bases, with 10 bases between them. The CDR3 has 16 amino acids. The treatment: 15 to 20 received Ad26.COV2.S at low or high dose, single or two shots; 5 received placebo; per-sample allocation not given. Specimen acquisition occurred on day 63 following the initial vaccine or placebo injection. Donation came from an adult in Boston who was aged 18-55 years. Assay used: immunoSEQ multiplex PCR; TCRdb lists only in-frame clones, some missing. The data show roughly 510,000 clones, roughly 87% seen once.

The chain uses TRBV27 and TRBJ2-1; a possible D gene is TRBD2 (5 bases). The receptor comes from a person between 18 and 65 years old who received the Ad26.COV2.S COVID-19 vaccine or a placebo. Specimen: peripheral blood, collected in a trial of Ad26.COV2.S vaccine versus placebo. In nucleotides, the CDR3 is TGTGCCAGCAGTTTATTCGGAGGTACCTCCTACAATGAGCAGTTCTTC. This codes for CASSLFGGTSYNEQFF.